The rows below give T cell receptor beta chains drawn from one sample of a study of CD4 T cell repertoires in COVID-19. Sequenced by immunoSEQ multiplex PCR; TCRdb stores in-frame clones only, minus some. This sample has 70,000 to 95,000 clones, with approximately 83% found just once. Sequenced material: CD4+ T cells from peripheral blood, taken after recovery from COVID-19. The receptors derive from a human donor who had COVID-19. Each CDR3 is given with its conserved first and last residue. D genes are given only for firm matches. Only some rows state a clone size, as once, few, many or a class for expanded clones.

clone size: .; V gene: TRBV23-1; J gene: TRBJ2-1; D gene: .; CDR3 DNA: TGCGCCAGCAGTCAACACCGAGCACTACACCCCGGGGCGGGATACCGGTGTGAACAGTTCTTC; CDR3 protein: CASSQHRALHPGAGYRCEQFF
clone size: .; V gene: TRBV5-4; J gene: TRBJ2-6; D gene: .; CDR3 DNA: TGTGCCAGCAGCTTGGAGGCCTCCGGGGCCAACGTCCTGACTTTC; CDR3 protein: CASSLEASGANVLTF
clone size: .; V gene: TRBV28; J gene: TRBJ1-5; D gene: .; CDR3 DNA: TGTGCCAGCACCTGGGATAGCAATCAGCCCCAGCATTTT; CDR3 protein: CASTWDSNQPQHF
clone size: .; V gene: TRBV5-5; J gene: TRBJ2-7; D gene: .; CDR3 DNA: TGTGCCAGCAGCTTTGAGGGAAACTCCTACGAGCAGTACTTC; CDR3 protein: CASSFEGNSYEQYF
clone size: .; V gene: TRBV9; J gene: TRBJ1-4; D gene: TRBD1; CDR3 DNA: TGTGCCAGCAGCCCTGGGACAGGGAGTGAAAAACTGTTTTTT; CDR3 protein: CASSPGTGSEKLFF
clone size: .; V gene: TRBV27; J gene: TRBJ1-5; D gene: .; CDR3 DNA: TGTGCCAGCAGTCGACAGAACAATCAGCCCCAGCATTTT; CDR3 protein: CASSRQNNQPQHF
clone size: .; V gene: TRBV12-3/TRBV12-4; J gene: TRBJ2-3; D gene: .; CDR3 DNA: TGTGCCAGCAGTGCCTCTTTGGATACGCAGTATTTT; CDR3 protein: CASSASLDTQYF
clone size: .; V gene: TRBV6-1; J gene: TRBJ1-2; D gene: .; CDR3 DNA: TGTGCCAGCAGTGAAGACAGGGATCAAATCGGCTACACCTTC; CDR3 protein: CASSEDRDQIGYTF
clone size: .; V gene: TRBV5-1; J gene: TRBJ2-7; D gene: .; CDR3 DNA: TGCGCCAGCAGCTCCGCCTGGGGGGCGCTGGCCTACGAGCAGTACTTC; CDR3 protein: CASSSAWGALAYEQYF
clone size: .; V gene: TRBV21-1; J gene: TRBJ2-1; D gene: .; CDR3 DNA: TGTGCCAGCAGCAAAGTAGGTTGGGTAGCGGGACCCGACAATGAGCAGTTCTTC; CDR3 protein: CASSKVGWVAGPDNEQFF
clone size: .; V gene: TRBV5-1; J gene: TRBJ1-2; D gene: .; CDR3 DNA: TGCGCCAGCAGCCCAGATTTCTATGGCTACACCTTC; CDR3 protein: CASSPDFYGYTF
clone size: .; V gene: TRBV6-6; J gene: TRBJ2-3; D gene: TRBD1; CDR3 DNA: TGTGCCAGCATTACCCGGGACAGGGGGCCAGATACGCAGTATTTT; CDR3 protein: CASITRDRGPDTQYF
clone size: .; V gene: TRBV27; J gene: TRBJ2-7; D gene: .; CDR3 DNA: TGTGCCAGCAGTTTAACTCGGCAGGGCTCCTACGAGCAGTACTTC; CDR3 protein: CASSLTRQGSYEQYF
clone size: .; V gene: TRBV11-2; J gene: TRBJ2-6; D gene: .; CDR3 DNA: TGTGCCAGCGGGATTTTAGGGGGGACTGGGGCCAACGTCCTGACTTTC; CDR3 protein: CASGILGGTGANVLTF
clone size: .; V gene: TRBV5-6; J gene: TRBJ1-2; D gene: .; CDR3 DNA: TGTGCCAGCAGATATCGACGGACGCTTAACTATGGCTACACCTTC; CDR3 protein: CASRYRRTLNYGYTF
clone size: .; V gene: TRBV28; J gene: TRBJ1-5; D gene: .; CDR3 DNA: TGTGCCAGCGCTAGTAGCAATCAGCCCCAGCATTTT; CDR3 protein: CASASSNQPQHF
clone size: .; V gene: TRBV6-1; J gene: TRBJ2-7; D gene: TRBD2; CDR3 DNA: TGTGCCAGCAGTGAAAAGTCGGGAGGAACCTACGAGCAGTACTTC; CDR3 protein: CASSEKSGGTYEQYF
clone size: .; V gene: TRBV29-1; J gene: TRBJ1-1; D gene: .; CDR3 DNA: TGCAGCGTACAGGTATTAGAGAACACTGAAGCTTTCTTT; CDR3 protein: CSVQVLENTEAFF
clone size: .; V gene: TRBV6-6; J gene: TRBJ2-1; D gene: .; CDR3 DNA: TGTGCCAGCACCCACGGGGCAGCCTACAATGAGCAGTTCTTC; CDR3 protein: CASTHGAAYNEQFF
clone size: once; V gene: TRBV28; J gene: TRBJ1-5; D gene: TRBD1; CDR3 DNA: TGTGCCAGCAGTACCCCGACAGGGGCGAGCAATCAGCCCCAGCATTTT; CDR3 protein: CASSTPTGASNQPQHF
clone size: .; V gene: TRBV5-6; J gene: TRBJ2-7; D gene: TRBD2; CDR3 DNA: TGTGCCAGCAGCTTGGCTAGCGGGTTCTCCTACGAGCAGTACTTC; CDR3 protein: CASSLASGFSYEQYF
clone size: .; V gene: TRBV4-2; J gene: TRBJ1-5; D gene: TRBD1; CDR3 DNA: TGTGCCAGCAGCCAAGATTGGGACAGGGGGCTTCAGCCCCAGCATTTT; CDR3 protein: CASSQDWDRGLQPQHF
clone size: .; V gene: TRBV12-3/TRBV12-4; J gene: TRBJ1-2; D gene: .; CDR3 DNA: TGTGCCAGCAGGGACAGCAGATATGGCTACACCTTC; CDR3 protein: CASRDSRYGYTF
clone size: .; V gene: TRBV9; J gene: TRBJ1-2; D gene: TRBD1; CDR3 DNA: TGTGCCAGCAGCGTAGTTCAGGGGGATTCAGCTAACTATGGCTACACCTTC; CDR3 protein: CASSVVQGDSANYGYTF
clone size: .; V gene: TRBV5-6; J gene: TRBJ1-2; D gene: TRBD1; CDR3 DNA: TGTGCCAGCAGCCCGGGGACAGGGGGGACCCGATATGGCTACACCTTC; CDR3 protein: CASSPGTGGTRYGYTF
clone size: few; V gene: TRBV5-1; J gene: TRBJ2-2; D gene: .; CDR3 DNA: TGCGCCAGCAGCTTAGGAGACGGGGAGCTGTTTTTT; CDR3 protein: CASSLGDGELFF
clone size: .; V gene: TRBV3-1/TRBV3-2; J gene: TRBJ1-2; D gene: .; CDR3 DNA: TGTGCCAGCAGCCAAGGGTCAGGGGCGCGGTATGGCTACACCTTC; CDR3 protein: CASSQGSGARYGYTF
clone size: .; V gene: TRBV2; J gene: TRBJ2-7; D gene: .; CDR3 DNA: TGTGCCAGCAGGAACGTGAGGGGGCAGTACTTC; CDR3 protein: CASRNVRGQYF
clone size: .; V gene: TRBV27; J gene: TRBJ2-2; D gene: .; CDR3 DNA: TGTGCCAGCAGATACCAGGGTGGGGGTCCCGGGGAGCTGTTTTTT; CDR3 protein: CASRYQGGGPGELFF
clone size: .; V gene: TRBV27; J gene: TRBJ2-3; D gene: TRBD2; CDR3 DNA: TGTGCCAGCAGGGATAGCGGGAGTGCAACAGATACGCAGTATTTT; CDR3 protein: CASRDSGSATDTQYF
clone size: .; V gene: TRBV18; J gene: TRBJ1-5; D gene: TRBD1; CDR3 DNA: TGTGCCAGCTCCCTCTATGCGGGACAGGGGGCCGGAATGAGCAATCAGCCCCAGCATTTT; CDR3 protein: CASSLYAGQGAGMSNQPQHF
clone size: .; V gene: TRBV11-2; J gene: TRBJ1-1; D gene: .; CDR3 DNA: TGTGCCAGCAGCTCGAACACGAACACTGAAGCTTTCTTT; CDR3 protein: CASSSNTNTEAFF
clone size: .; V gene: TRBV5-1; J gene: TRBJ2-7; D gene: TRBD1; CDR3 DNA: TGCGCCAGCAGCGAGGACAGGGAGGCCTACGAGCAGTACTTC; CDR3 protein: CASSEDREAYEQYF
clone size: .; V gene: TRBV15; J gene: TRBJ2-4; D gene: .; CDR3 DNA: TGTGCCACCAGCTTAGGACCCAAAAACATTCAGTACTTC; CDR3 protein: CATSLGPKNIQYF
clone size: .; V gene: TRBV30; J gene: TRBJ2-2; D gene: .; CDR3 DNA: TGTGCCTGGAGAGATAGGTATCGGGAGCTGTTTTTT; CDR3 protein: CAWRDRYRELFF
clone size: .; V gene: TRBV7-2; J gene: TRBJ2-7; D gene: TRBD2; CDR3 DNA: TGTGCCAGCAGCTTTGTAGCGGGAGACCACGAGCAGTACTTC; CDR3 protein: CASSFVAGDHEQYF
clone size: .; V gene: TRBV10-3; J gene: TRBJ2-7; D gene: TRBD1; CDR3 DNA: TGTGCCATCAGTGAGCCAACAGGGGGCGGGGACGAGCAGTACTTC; CDR3 protein: CAISEPTGGGDEQYF
clone size: .; V gene: TRBV6-5; J gene: TRBJ1-2; D gene: .; CDR3 DNA: TGTGCCAGCAGTTACTCGACGGGCGGACAGCGCTATGGCTACACCTTC; CDR3 protein: CASSYSTGGQRYGYTF
clone size: few; V gene: TRBV2; J gene: TRBJ1-5; D gene: TRBD1; CDR3 DNA: TGTGCCAGCAGGAAGGACAGGAGCTCGGAGCCCCAGCATTTT; CDR3 protein: CASRKDRSSEPQHF
clone size: .; V gene: TRBV5-6; J gene: TRBJ2-7; D gene: .; CDR3 DNA: TGTGCCAGCAGCTTTCAGACTTGGGGCAGCACTAGAATCTCCTACGAGCAGTACTTC; CDR3 protein: CASSFQTWGSTRISYEQYF
clone size: few; V gene: TRBV6-5; J gene: TRBJ2-5; D gene: .; CDR3 DNA: TGTGCCAGCAGGATCCAAGAGACCCAGTACTTC; CDR3 protein: CASRIQETQYF
clone size: .; V gene: TRBV6-5; J gene: TRBJ2-2; D gene: TRBD2; CDR3 DNA: TGTGCCAGCAGGCAAACTAGCGGGAACACCGGGGAGCTGTTTTTT; CDR3 protein: CASRQTSGNTGELFF
clone size: .; V gene: TRBV28; J gene: TRBJ2-7; D gene: TRBD1; CDR3 DNA: TGTGCCAGCAGGAGGACAGGGACGGGGACCTACGAGCAGTACTTC; CDR3 protein: CASRRTGTGTYEQYF
clone size: .; V gene: TRBV28; J gene: TRBJ1-6; D gene: .; CDR3 DNA: TGTGCCAGCAGCCTACAGGATAGTTCACCCCTCCACTTT; CDR3 protein: CASSLQDSSPLHF
clone size: .; V gene: TRBV14; J gene: TRBJ2-5; D gene: .; CDR3 DNA: TGTGCCAGCAGCCAAAGGCAAGAGACCCAGTACTTC; CDR3 protein: CASSQRQETQYF
clone size: .; V gene: TRBV30; J gene: TRBJ1-3; D gene: .; CDR3 DNA: TGTGCCTGGAGCCCAGGGATATCCGGAAACACCATATATTTT; CDR3 protein: CAWSPGISGNTIYF
clone size: .; V gene: TRBV24-1; J gene: TRBJ1-2; D gene: .; CDR3 DNA: TGTGCCACCAGTGAGCACGGGACAAGGGACCTCTATGGCTACACCTTC; CDR3 protein: CATSEHGTRDLYGYTF
clone size: .; V gene: TRBV19; J gene: TRBJ2-6; D gene: TRBD2; CDR3 DNA: TGTGCCAGTAGTATCCGGGGGGGATCTGGGGCCAACGTCCTGACTTTC; CDR3 protein: CASSIRGGSGANVLTF
clone size: few; V gene: TRBV3-1/TRBV3-2; J gene: TRBJ1-6; D gene: .; CDR3 DNA: TGTGCCAGCAGCCAAGGGGGGATAAATTCACCCCTCCACTTT; CDR3 protein: CASSQGGINSPLHF
clone size: few; V gene: TRBV11-3; J gene: TRBJ2-7; D gene: .; CDR3 DNA: TGTGCCAGCAGCTTATTGGGGGGAGGAGAATACGAGCAGTACTTC; CDR3 protein: CASSLLGGGEYEQYF
clone size: .; V gene: TRBV7-9; J gene: TRBJ1-5; D gene: .; CDR3 DNA: TGTGCCAGCAGCTTAGGGGGGGGCGCTGATCAGCCCCAGCATTTT; CDR3 protein: CASSLGGGADQPQHF